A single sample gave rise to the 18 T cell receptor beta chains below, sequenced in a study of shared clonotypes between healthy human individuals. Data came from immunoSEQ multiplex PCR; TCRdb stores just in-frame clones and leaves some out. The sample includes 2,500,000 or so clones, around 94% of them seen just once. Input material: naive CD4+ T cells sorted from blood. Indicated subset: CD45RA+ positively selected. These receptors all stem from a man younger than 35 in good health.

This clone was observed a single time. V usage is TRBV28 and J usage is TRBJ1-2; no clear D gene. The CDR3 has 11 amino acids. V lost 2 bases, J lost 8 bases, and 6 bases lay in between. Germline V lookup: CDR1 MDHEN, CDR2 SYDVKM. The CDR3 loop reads CASSLGEGYTF. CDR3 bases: TGTGCCAGCAGTTTAGGGGAGGGCTACACCTTC.

DNA of the CDR3: TGCGCCAGCAGCTTGGGACTAGCGGGAGAAACCGGGGAGCTGTTTTTT. Translation gives CASSLGLAGETGELFF. This chain uses TRBV5-1 with TRBJ2-2, with TRBD2 matching over 12 bases. With 0 bases clipped from V and 5 bases from J, the junction kept 2 bases outside the gene matches. Germline V gives CDR1 SGHRS, CDR2 YFSETQ. This CDR3 spans 16 amino acids.

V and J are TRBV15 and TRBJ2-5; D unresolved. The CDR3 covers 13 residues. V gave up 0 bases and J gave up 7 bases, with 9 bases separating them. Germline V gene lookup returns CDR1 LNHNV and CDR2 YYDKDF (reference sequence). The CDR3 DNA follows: TGTGCCACCAGCAGAGACGCGGTGGTGACCCAGTACTTC. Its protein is CATSRDAVVTQYF.

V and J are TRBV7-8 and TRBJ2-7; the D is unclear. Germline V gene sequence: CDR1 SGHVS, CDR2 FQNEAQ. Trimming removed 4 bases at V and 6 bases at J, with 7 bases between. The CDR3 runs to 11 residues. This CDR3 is CASSSNLEQYF. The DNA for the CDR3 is TGTGCCAGCAGCTCCAACCTCGAGCAGTACTTC.

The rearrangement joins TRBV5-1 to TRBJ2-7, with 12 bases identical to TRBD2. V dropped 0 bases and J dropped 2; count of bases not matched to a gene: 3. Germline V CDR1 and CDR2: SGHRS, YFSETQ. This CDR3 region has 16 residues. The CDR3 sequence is CASSLASGRAAYEQYF. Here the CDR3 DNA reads TGCGCCAGCAGCTTGGCTAGCGGGAGGGCAGCCTACGAGCAGTACTTC.

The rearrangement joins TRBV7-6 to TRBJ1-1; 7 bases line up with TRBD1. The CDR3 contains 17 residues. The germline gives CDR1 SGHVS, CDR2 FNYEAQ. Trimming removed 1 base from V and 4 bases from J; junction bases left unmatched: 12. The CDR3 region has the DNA TGTGCCAGCAGCTTAGTCGGGGGGCAGGGGGTACCCACTGAAGCTTTCTTT. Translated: CASSLVGGQGVPTEAFF.

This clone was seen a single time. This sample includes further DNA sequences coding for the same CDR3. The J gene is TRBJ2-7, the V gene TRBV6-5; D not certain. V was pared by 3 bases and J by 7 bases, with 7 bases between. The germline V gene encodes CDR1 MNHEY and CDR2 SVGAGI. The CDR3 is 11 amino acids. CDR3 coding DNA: TGTGCCAGCAGTTATTTAGGGGAGCAGTACTTC. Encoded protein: CASSYLGEQYF.

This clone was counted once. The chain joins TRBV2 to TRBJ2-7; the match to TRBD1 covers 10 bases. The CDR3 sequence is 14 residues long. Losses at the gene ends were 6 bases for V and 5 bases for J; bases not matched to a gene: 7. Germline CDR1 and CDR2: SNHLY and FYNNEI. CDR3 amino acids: CASRTGQGLNEQYF. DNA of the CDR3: TGTGCCAGCAGGACGGGACAGGGGCTCAACGAGCAGTACTTC.

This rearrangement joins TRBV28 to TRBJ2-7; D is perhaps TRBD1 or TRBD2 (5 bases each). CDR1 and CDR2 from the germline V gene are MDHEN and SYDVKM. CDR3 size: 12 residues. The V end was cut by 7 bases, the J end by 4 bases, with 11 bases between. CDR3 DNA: TGTGCCAGCAAGAGGGGTAGGTACGAGCAGTACTTC. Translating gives CASKRGRYEQYF.

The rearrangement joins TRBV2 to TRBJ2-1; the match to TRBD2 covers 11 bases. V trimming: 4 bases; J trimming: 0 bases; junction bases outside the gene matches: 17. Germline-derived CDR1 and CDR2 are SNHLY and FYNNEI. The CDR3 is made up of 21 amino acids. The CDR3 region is CASSVPSSTGTSGASYNEQFF. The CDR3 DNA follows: TGTGCCAGCAGTGTCCCCTCATCGACCGGGACTAGCGGAGCCTCCTACAATGAGCAGTTCTTC.

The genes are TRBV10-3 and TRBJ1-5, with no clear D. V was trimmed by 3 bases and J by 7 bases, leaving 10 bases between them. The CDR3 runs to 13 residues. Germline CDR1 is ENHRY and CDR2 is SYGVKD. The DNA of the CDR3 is TGTGCCATCAGTGATTTCGAGGGACAGCCCCAGCATTTT. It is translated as CAISDFEGQPQHF.

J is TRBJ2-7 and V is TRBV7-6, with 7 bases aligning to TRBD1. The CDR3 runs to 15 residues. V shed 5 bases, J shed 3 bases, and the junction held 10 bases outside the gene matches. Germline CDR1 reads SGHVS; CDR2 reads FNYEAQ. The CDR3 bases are TGTGCCAGCAGCCCCCAGGGTACAGGGGTCTACGAGCAGTACTTC. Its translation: CASSPQGTGVYEQYF.

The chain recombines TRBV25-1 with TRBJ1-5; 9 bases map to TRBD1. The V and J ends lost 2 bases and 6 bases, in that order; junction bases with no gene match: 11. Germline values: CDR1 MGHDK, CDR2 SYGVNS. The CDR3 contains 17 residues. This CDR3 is CASSEGGRGTGSQPQHF. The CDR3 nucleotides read TGTGCCAGCAGTGAAGGAGGTAGAGGGACAGGGAGTCAGCCCCAGCATTTT.

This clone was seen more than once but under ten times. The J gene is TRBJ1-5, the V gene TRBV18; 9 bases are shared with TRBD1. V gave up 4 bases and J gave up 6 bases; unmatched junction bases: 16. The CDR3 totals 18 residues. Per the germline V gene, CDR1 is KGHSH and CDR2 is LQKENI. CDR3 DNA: TGTGCCAGCTCACTAACTGGGGGCGGAACACAGGGGGCTCAGCCCCAGCATTTT. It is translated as CASSLTGGGTQGAQPQHF.

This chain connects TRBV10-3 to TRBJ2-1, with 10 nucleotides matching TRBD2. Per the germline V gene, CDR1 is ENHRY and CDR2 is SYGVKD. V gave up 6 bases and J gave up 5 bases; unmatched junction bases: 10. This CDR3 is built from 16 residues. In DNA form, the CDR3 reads TGTGCCATCAGCGCAACCGGGACTAGCGTTAACAATGAGCAGTTCTTC. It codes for CAISATGTSVNNEQFF.

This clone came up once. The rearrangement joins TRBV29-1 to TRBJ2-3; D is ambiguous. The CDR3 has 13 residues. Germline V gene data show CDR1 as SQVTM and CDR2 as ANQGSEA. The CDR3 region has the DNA TGCGTCGTCCTCGGCAGGCTTGCAGATACGCAGTATTTT. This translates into CVVLGRLADTQYF.

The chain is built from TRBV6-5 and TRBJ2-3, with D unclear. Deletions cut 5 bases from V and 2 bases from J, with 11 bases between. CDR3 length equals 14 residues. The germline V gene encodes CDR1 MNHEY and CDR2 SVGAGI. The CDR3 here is CASSLLGPTDTQYF. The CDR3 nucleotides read TGTGCCAGCAGTCTACTTGGACCCACAGATACGCAGTATTTT.

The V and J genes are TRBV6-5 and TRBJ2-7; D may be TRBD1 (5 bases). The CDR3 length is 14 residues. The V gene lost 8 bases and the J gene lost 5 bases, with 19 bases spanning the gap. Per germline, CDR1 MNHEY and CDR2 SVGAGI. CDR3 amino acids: CASSRGRVTDEQYF. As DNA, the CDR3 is TGTGCCAGCTCAAGGGGCCGGGTGACGGACGAGCAGTACTTC.